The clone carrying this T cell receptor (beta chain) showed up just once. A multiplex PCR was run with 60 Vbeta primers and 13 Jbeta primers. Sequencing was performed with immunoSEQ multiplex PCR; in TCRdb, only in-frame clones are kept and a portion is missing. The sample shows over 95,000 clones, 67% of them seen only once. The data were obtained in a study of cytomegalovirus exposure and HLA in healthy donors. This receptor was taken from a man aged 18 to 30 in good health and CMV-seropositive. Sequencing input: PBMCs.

CDR3 DNA sequence: TGTGCCAGCAGCCCGTGGACAGGACGGATCACAGATACGCAGTATTTT. Residues: CASSPWTGRITDTQYF. The chain employs TRBV7-9 and TRBJ2-3; the match to TRBD1 covers 7 bases. The germline V gene encodes CDR1 SEHNR and CDR2 FQNEAQ (reference sequence). V was pared by 5 bases and J by 2 bases, with 10 bases of the junction left unmatched. The CDR3 covers 16 residues.